A single sample is the source of the 27 T cell receptor beta chains below, sequenced in a study of shared clonotypes between healthy human individuals. Sequencing used immunoSEQ multiplex PCR; TCRdb keeps in-frame clones, though not all of them. In the table there are around 500,000 clones, around 85% of which are singletons. The sequenced sample was PBMCs. All receptors derive from a woman between 35 and 50 years old in good health. Some clones in this sample may be carry-over from other donors' samples.

Concerning this clone: A far larger clone is only one base removed, so a read error is likely. This CDR3 is also generated by other DNA sequences in the sample. This chain uses TRBV28 with TRBJ2-2; 10 nucleotides align to TRBD2. The germline V gene has CDR1 MDHEN and CDR2 SYDVKM. There are 18 residues in the CDR3. CDR3 amino acids: CASSFPRAGLANTGELFF. CDR3 nucleotide sequence: TGTGCCAGCAGTTTTCCCCGGGCGGGACTAGCGAACACCGGTGAGCTGTTTTTT. The full variable domain, its missing parts supplied by reference TRBV28 and TRBJ2-2, is DVKVTQSSRYLVKRTGEKVFLECVQDMDHENMFWYRQDPGLGLRLIYFSYDVKMKEKGDIPEGYSVSREKKERFSLILESASTNQTSMYLCASSFPRAGLANTGELFFGEGSRLTVL.

The CDR3 loop is CASSQDGLSSYEQYF. Written as DNA, the CDR3 is TGTGCCAGCTCACAAGACGGACTGAGCTCCTACGAGCAGTACTTC. The gene calls are TRBV18 and TRBJ2-7; D is perhaps TRBD2 (5 bases). From germline, CDR1 is KGHSH and CDR2 LQKENI. V lost 4 bases and J lost 0, with 13 bases in between. The CDR3 consists of 15 residues.

The chain carries TRBV7-9 and TRBJ1-5; 10 bases are shared with TRBD1. V gave up 3 bases and J gave up 5 bases; unmatched junction bases: 1. This CDR3 comprises 14 residues. Germline V CDR1 and CDR2: SEHNR, FQNEAQ (reference sequence). The CDR3: CASSLDRGDQPQHF. The DNA of the CDR3 is TGTGCCAGCAGCTTGGACAGGGGGGATCAGCCCCAGCATTTT.

This clone was observed a single time. J is TRBJ2-2 and V is TRBV27; D not resolved. Germline-derived CDR1 and CDR2 are MNHEY and SMNVEV (reference sequence). V dropped 3 bases and J dropped 2 bases, with 13 bases sitting between them. The CDR3 has 16 amino acids. Here the CDR3 reads CASSFWLGFNTGELFF. DNA of the CDR3: TGTGCCAGCAGTTTTTGGCTGGGGTTCAACACCGGGGAGCTGTTTTTT.

The chain employs TRBV19 and TRBJ2-2; D perhaps matches TRBD2 (6 bases). The CDR3 totals 14 residues. V lost 5 bases and J 5 bases, leaving 12 bases between the germline ends. The V gene's germline CDR1 is LNHDA and CDR2 SQIVND (reference sequence). CDR3 residues: CASSVGTGTGELFF. The DNA for the CDR3 is TGTGCCAGTAGTGTCGGGACTGGTACCGGGGAGCTGTTTTTT.

This clone was seen just once. The J gene is TRBJ2-7, the V gene TRBV7-2; D possibly corresponds to TRBD2 (6 bases). Germline V gene sequence: CDR1 SGHTA, CDR2 FQGNSA. The ends were cut back, 5 bases at V and 7 bases at J, with 12 bases in the middle. The CDR3 contains 12 residues. CDR3 sequence: CASSPATREQYF. The CDR3 nucleotides are TGTGCCAGCAGCCCCGCGACTAGGGAGCAGTACTTC. Full variable domain (rest looked up from reference TRBV7-2 and TRBJ2-7): GAGVSQSPSNKVTEKGKDVELRCDPISGHTALYWYRQSLGQGLEFLIYFQGNSAPDKSGLPSDRFSAERTGGSVSTLTIQRTQQEDSAVYLCASSPATREQYFGPGTRLTVT.

This clone was seen just once. The chain carries TRBV5-4 and TRBJ2-7, with D perhaps given as TRBD1 or TRBD2 (5 bases each). Germline V CDR1 and CDR2: SGHNT, YYREEE (reference sequence). V was cut by 5 bases and J by 9 bases, with 21 bases left in between. This CDR3 is built from 14 residues. CDR3 DNA sequence: TGTGCCAGCAGTCTGCCGGGACCCAGTTCGTGGCAGTACTTC. Its protein is CASSLPGPSSWQYF.

This rearrangement joins TRBV28 to TRBJ2-2; 9 bases are a match to TRBD1. Germline trimming cut 6 bases from V and 4 bases from J; bases unmatched to any gene: 3. This CDR3 contains 14 residues. Germline V lookup: CDR1 MDHEN, CDR2 SYDVKM. The CDR3 sequence: CASSWDRVTGELFF. CDR3 nucleotide sequence: TGTGCCAGCAGCTGGGACAGGGTCACCGGGGAGCTGTTTTTT.

This sequence joins TRBV7-2 and TRBJ2-7; 8 nucleotides agree with TRBD2. With 0 bases clipped from V and 7 bases from J, the junction kept 5 bases outside the gene matches. The CDR3 spans 14 residues. The V gene's germline CDR1 is SGHTA and CDR2 FQGNSA. The CDR3 loop reads CASSLAGGGLEQYF. The CDR3 region has the DNA TGTGCCAGCAGCTTAGCAGGCGGGGGGCTGGAGCAGTACTTC.

The chain carries TRBV5-1 and TRBJ1-1; D not certain. V was pared by 6 bases and J by 1 base, with 7 bases between. Germline CDR1 SGHRS, CDR2 YFSETQ. The CDR3 spans 12 residues. As DNA, the CDR3 is TGCGCCAGCAAAGAGCCGAACACTGAAGCTTTCTTT. This gives the protein CASKEPNTEAFF.

The CDR3 sequence is CASSQGQQRGYTF. The CDR3 region has the DNA TGTGCCAGCAGCCAAGGACAGCAGAGGGGCTACACCTTC. This chain uses TRBV7-2 with TRBJ1-2; a weak D match, TRBD1 (6 bases). CDR3 length: 13 residues. CDR1 SGHTA and CDR2 FQGNSA come from the germline V gene. V lost 5 bases and J 8 bases, leaving 15 bases between the germline ends. The whole variable domain, filled in from reference TRBV7-2 and TRBJ1-2, reads GAGVSQSPSNKVTEKGKDVELRCDPISGHTALYWYRQSLGQGLEFLIYFQGNSAPDKSGLPSDRFSAERTGGSVSTLTIQRTQQEDSAVYLCASSQGQQRGYTFGSGTRLTVV.

V and J are TRBV7-3 and TRBJ2-5; TRBD2 matches at 11 bases. The CDR3 length is 17 residues. J gave up 0 bases and V 5 bases, and 8 bases lay outside the gene matches. In germline, CDR1 is SGHTA, CDR2 FQGTGA. The CDR3 spells CASSPTGTSGYQETQYF. CDR3 bases: TGTGCCAGCAGCCCCACCGGGACTAGCGGCTACCAAGAGACCCAGTACTTC.

This chain joins TRBV10-3 and TRBJ2-7; D is ambiguous. Germline V lookup: CDR1 ENHRY, CDR2 SYGVKD. This CDR3 has 16 amino acids. V gave up 6 bases and J gave up 6 bases, with 24 bases separating them. The CDR3 loop reads CAIRPGVLALDSEQYF. CDR3 nucleotide sequence: TGTGCCATCAGGCCTGGAGTTTTAGCCCTGGATAGCGAGCAGTACTTC.

The rearrangement links TRBV30 to TRBJ2-1; D gene unclear. CDR1 and CDR2 from the germline V gene are GTSNPN and SVGIG (reference sequence). The CDR3 is 14 amino acids. V gave up 3 bases and J gave up 4 bases, with 13 bases separating them. This CDR3 reads CAWRAGWAYNEQFF. Written as DNA, the CDR3 is TGTGCCTGGAGGGCCGGGTGGGCTTACAATGAGCAGTTCTTC. Full variable domain (remainder filled in from reference TRBV30 and TRBJ2-1): SQTIHQWPATLVQPVGSPLSLECTVEGTSNPNLYWYRQAAGRGLQLLFYSVGIGQISSEVPQNLSASRPQDRQFILSSKKLLLSDSGFYLCAWRAGWAYNEQFFGPGTRLTVL.

The chain carries TRBV29-1 and TRBJ1-2; D possibly corresponds to TRBD1 (6 bases). The CDR3 is 12 amino acids. Germline-derived CDR1 and CDR2 are SQVTM and ANQGSEA. V lost 7 bases, J lost 4 bases, and 13 bases lay in between. The CDR3 here is CSDLDSFYGYTF. For the CDR3, the DNA is TGCAGCGATCTGGACAGCTTCTATGGCTACACCTTC.

This clone was recorded once. V is TRBV5-1 and J is TRBJ1-4, with 9 positions matching TRBD1. Per germline, CDR1 SGHRS and CDR2 YFSETQ. Trimming at V came to 4 bases and at J to 8 bases, leaving 9 bases not matched to a gene. CDR3 length: 15 amino acids. The CDR3 nucleotides are TGCGCCAGCAGCACTACCGGGACAGGGTTCGAAAAACTGTTTTTT. This codes for CASSTTGTGFEKLFF.

Details on this clone: A single base is all that separates this from a far larger clone, so a read error is likely. Other nucleotide sequences from this sample produce the same CDR3. The chain carries TRBV29-1 and TRBJ1-3, with D uncertain. Per the germline V gene, CDR1 is SQVTM and CDR2 is ANQGSEA. The CDR3 extends over 12 amino acids. Trimming took 2 bases from V and 8 from J, leaving 10 bases between them. CDR3 loop: CSVESGVDTIYF. CDR3 in DNA: TGCAGCGTTGAATCCGGCGTTGACACCATATATTTT.

For the CDR3, the DNA is TGTGCCAGTAGTCACCCAAACACCGGGGAGCTGTTTTTT. Translated, it gives CASSHPNTGELFF. The chain joins TRBV19 to TRBJ2-2; no reliable D call. Germline values: CDR1 LNHDA, CDR2 SQIVND (reference sequence). The V gene lost 5 bases and the J gene lost 2 bases, with 6 bases spanning the gap. CDR3 length: 13 amino acids.

This rearrangement joins TRBV28 to TRBJ1-3; D remains ambiguous. V lost 10 bases and J lost 4, with 5 bases in between. The CDR3 length is 10 residues. Germline V gene data show CDR1 as MDHEN and CDR2 as SYDVKM. The CDR3 DNA sequence: TGTGCCACCACAGGAAACACCATATATTTT. Translating it yields CATTGNTIYF.

V is TRBV4-2 and J is TRBJ2-7; 7 bases match TRBD1. Germline CDR1 reads LGHNA; CDR2 reads YNFKEQ. The CDR3 length is 15 residues. V lost 3 bases, J lost 0 bases, and 5 bases stayed unmatched. CDR3 in amino acids: CASSQQTGTSYEQYF. CDR3 DNA: TGTGCCAGCAGCCAGCAGACAGGGACCTCCTACGAGCAGTACTTC.

This clone came up a few times. With a much larger clone just one base away, this may be a read error. The V and J genes are TRBV7-8 and TRBJ2-1, with D possibly TRBD2 on 6 matching bases. CDR1 SGHVS and CDR2 FQNEAQ come from the germline V gene. CDR3 length: 14 amino acids. DNA for the CDR3: TGTGCCAGCAGCTTAGGGTGGTCGGGAGATGAGCAGCTCTTC. Its protein is CASSLGWSGDEQLF.

This sequence joins TRBV28 and TRBJ2-2; the D gene is possibly TRBD1 (5 bases). Germline CDR1 is MDHEN and CDR2 is SYDVKM. V lost 5 bases, J lost 4 bases, and 17 bases lay in between. The CDR3 extends over 16 amino acids. The chain's CDR3 is CASSPPQGWGTGELFF. Written as DNA, the CDR3 is TGTGCCAGCAGTCCCCCCCAGGGATGGGGCACCGGGGAGCTGTTTTTT.

The chain employs TRBV7-6 and TRBJ2-5; D may be TRBD2 (6 bases). V lost 5 bases, J lost 6 bases, and 19 bases lay in between. This CDR3 contains 15 residues. Germline CDR1 SGHVS, CDR2 FNYEAQ. The CDR3 is CASSPMGLAGKTQYF. The CDR3, as DNA: TGTGCCAGCAGCCCGATGGGACTGGCGGGGAAGACCCAGTACTTC.

This chain uses TRBV11-2 with TRBJ1-2; 9 bases map to TRBD1. V trimming: 4 bases; J trimming: 4 bases; junction bases outside the gene matches: 7. Germline values: CDR1 SGHAT, CDR2 FQNNGV. This CDR3 contains 15 residues. CDR3: CASSSRTGVGYGYTF. In DNA, the CDR3 is TGTGCCAGCAGCTCCCGGACAGGGGTAGGCTATGGCTACACCTTC.

The chain couples TRBV19 to TRBJ1-1, with D uncertain. Trimming took off 1 base at V and 1 base at J, with 10 bases between the two ends. Germline values: CDR1 LNHDA, CDR2 SQIVND (reference sequence). CDR3 length: 15 amino acids. Here the CDR3 DNA reads TGTGCCAGTAGTATAGGTGCACGGACGAACACTGAAGCTTTCTTT. It codes for CASSIGARTNTEAFF.

As concerns this clone: This likely stems from a read error, as it lies one base from a far larger clone. This CDR3 is CAIRDSGQTYEQYF. CDR3 sequence (DNA): TGTGCCATCAGGGATAGCGGACAAACCTACGAGCAGTACTTC. The chain links TRBV10-3 to TRBJ2-7; tentatively, D is TRBD2 (6 bases). Germline lookup yields CDR1 ENHRY and CDR2 SYGVKD. CDR3 size: 14 residues. Trimming cost V 6 bases and J 2 bases, with 14 bases left between them.

CDR3 loop: CASSYRQGGDTGELFF. CDR3 bases: TGTGCCAGCAGTTACAGACAGGGAGGCGACACCGGGGAGCTGTTTTTT. The genes are TRBV6-5 and TRBJ2-2; maybe TRBD1 (7 bases). Trimming removed 2 bases from V and 3 bases from J, with 13 bases in between. This CDR3 has 16 amino acids. From germline, CDR1 is MNHEY and CDR2 SVGAGI.